The 2 T cell receptor beta chains reported below all come from one sample, sequenced in a study of T cell responses to AZD1222 COVID-19 vaccine. TCRdb's table, derived via immunoSEQ multiplex PCR, lists solely in-frame clones and lacks some. The table shows 150,000 to 180,000 clones, with 80% to 90% occurring only once. The material was peripheral blood, obtained on day 0 of MenACWY control vaccination. Receptors originate from an adult in good health.

The CDR3 region has the DNA TGTGCCAGCAGTCGGGACAGGGGGCGAGAGACCCAGTACTTC. Amino acid sequence: CASSRDRGRETQYF. The V and J genes are TRBV6-5 and TRBJ2-5; TRBD1 matches 12 bases. The V segment lost 5 bases and the J segment 4 bases; nucleotides outside the gene matches: 2. CDR1 is MNHEY and CDR2 is SVGAGI in the germline V gene. The length of the CDR3 is 14 residues.

The chain joins TRBV29-1 to TRBJ1-4; D possibly corresponds to TRBD1 (5 bases). Germline V gene lookup returns CDR1 SQVTM and CDR2 ANQGSEA. The CDR3 extends over 12 amino acids. CDR3 in amino acids: CTAGRPNEKLFF. The CDR3 DNA reads TGCACCGCAGGGAGGCCTAATGAAAAACTGTTTTTT.